This paragraph reports one T cell receptor (beta chain). These data are taken from a study of control samples from healthy donors and cancer patients. Profiled with immunoSEQ multiplex PCR; TCRdb holds only in-frame clones, not every one. The data show 120,000 or so clones, with approximately 94% seen just once and around 3.6% held by the top ten. V lost 5 bases and J 7 bases, leaving 9 bases between the germline ends. The CDR3 consists of 12 residues. CDR1 is MNHEY, CDR2 SVGAGI, per germline. Sample: blood. The J gene is TRBJ1-5, the V gene TRBV6-5; no definite D call. This clonotype originated in a man aged 30 to 39 in good health. The CDR3 here is CASSTGGQPQHF. The CDR3 region has the DNA TGTGCCAGCAGTACTGGTGGACAGCCCCAGCATTTT.